This TCR beta chain was identified in a study of shared clonotypes between healthy human individuals. Study results and limitations: Relative to clonotypes present in all four donors, those not shared had lower generation probabilities. The study sampled only blood, and tissue repertoires likely differ.

Germline V gives CDR1 LGHNT, CDR2 FRNRAP. V was pared by 5 bases and J by 10 bases, with 14 bases between. This CDR3 contains 12 residues. Comments on this clone: What it binds is unknown.

Deep-level settings were used for running the assay. TCRdb's table, derived via immunoSEQ multiplex PCR, lists solely in-frame clones and lacks some. The data hold approximately 2.4 million clones, with approximately 95% observed a single time. V is TRBV12-5 and J is TRBJ1-2; D gene unclear. What was sequenced was naive CD4+ T cells sorted from blood. The subset: CD45RA+ positively selected. The clonotype was recovered from a man aged 18 to 30 in good health. This CDR3 is CASGTTNRDYTF. DNA of the CDR3: TGTGCTAGTGGTACGACTAATCGGGACTACACCTTC.